This TCR beta chain stems from a study of somatic mutations in cytotoxic T cells in rheumatoid arthritis. The CDR3 totals 14 residues. V gave up 2 bases and J gave up 5 bases, with 12 bases separating them. Germline V lookup: CDR1 MNHEY, CDR2 SMNVEV (reference sequence). The data were produced by immunoSEQ multiplex PCR, yet TCRdb's version contains in-frame clones alone and is incomplete. In the table there are around 9,700 clones, about 79% of which are singletons. This receptor was taken from an adult with rheumatoid arthritis. The J gene is TRBJ1-1, the V gene TRBV27, with D possibly matching TRBD1 (5 bases). Sequencing was carried out using CD8+ T cells sorted from blood. CDR3 amino acids: CASSLEKGWTEAFF. The CDR3 DNA reads TGTGCCAGCAGTTTAGAAAAGGGGTGGACTGAAGCTTTCTTT.